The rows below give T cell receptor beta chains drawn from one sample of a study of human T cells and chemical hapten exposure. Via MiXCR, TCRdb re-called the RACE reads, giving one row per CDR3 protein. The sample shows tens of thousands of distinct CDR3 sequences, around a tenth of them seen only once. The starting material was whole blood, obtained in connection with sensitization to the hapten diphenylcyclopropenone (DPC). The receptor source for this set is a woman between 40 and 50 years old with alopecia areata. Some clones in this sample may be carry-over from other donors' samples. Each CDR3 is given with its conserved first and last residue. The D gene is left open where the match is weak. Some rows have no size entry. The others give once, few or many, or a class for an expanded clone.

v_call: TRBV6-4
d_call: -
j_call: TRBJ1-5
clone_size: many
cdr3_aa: CASKLMGGQQPQHF
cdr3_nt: TGTGCCAGCAAACTGATGGGGGGCCAACAGCCCCAGCATTTT

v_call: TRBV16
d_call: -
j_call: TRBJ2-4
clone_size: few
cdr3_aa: CASSRRDGSIQYF
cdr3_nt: TGTGCCAGCAGCCGAAGGGACGGTTCAATTCAGTACTTC

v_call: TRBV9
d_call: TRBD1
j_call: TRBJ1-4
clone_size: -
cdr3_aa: CASSADRGGHEKLFF
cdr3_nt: TGTGCCAGCAGCGCCGACAGGGGCGGGCATGAAAAACTGTTTTTT

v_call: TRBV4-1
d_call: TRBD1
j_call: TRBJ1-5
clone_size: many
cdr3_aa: CASSQVGQGGSNQPQHF
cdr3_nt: TGCGCCAGCAGCCAAGTAGGACAGGGGGGCTCCAATCAGCCCCAGCATTTT

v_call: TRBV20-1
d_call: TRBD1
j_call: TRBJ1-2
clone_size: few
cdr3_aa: CSALNPGQGVDNYGYTF
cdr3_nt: TGCAGTGCCCTCAACCCGGGACAGGGGGTCGATAACTATGGCTACACCTTC

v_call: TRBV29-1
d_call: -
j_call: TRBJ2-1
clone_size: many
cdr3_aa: CSVPGSSYNEQFF
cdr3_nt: TGCAGCGTTCCGGGGAGCTCCTACAATGAGCAGTTCTTC

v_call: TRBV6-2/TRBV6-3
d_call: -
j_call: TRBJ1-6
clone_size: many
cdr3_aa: CASSGPGDNSPLHF
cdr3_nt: TGTGCCAGCAGTGGTCCAGGGGACAATTCACCCCTCCACTTT

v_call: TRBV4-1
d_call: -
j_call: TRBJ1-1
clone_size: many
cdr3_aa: CASSHPGRTEAFF
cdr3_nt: TGCGCCAGCAGCCATCCCGGCCGGACTGAAGCTTTCTTT

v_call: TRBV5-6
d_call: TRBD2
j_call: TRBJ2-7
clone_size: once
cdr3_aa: CASSGGTSGYEQYF
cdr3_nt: TGTGCCAGCAGCGGGGGAACTAGCGGTTACGAGCAGTACTTC

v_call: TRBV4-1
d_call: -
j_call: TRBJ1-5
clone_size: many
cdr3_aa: CASSQYGQPQHF
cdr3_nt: TGCGCCAGCAGCCAATACGGTCAGCCCCAGCATTTT

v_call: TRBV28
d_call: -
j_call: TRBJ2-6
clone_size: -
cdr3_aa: CASSSLSSPGANVLTF
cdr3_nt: TGTGCCAGCAGTTCACTAAGTTCTCCTGGGGCCAACGTCCTGACTTTC

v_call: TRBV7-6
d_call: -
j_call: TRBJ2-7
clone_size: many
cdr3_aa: CASSLEGDRSSYEQYF
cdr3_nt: TGTGCCAGCAGCTTAGAGGGCGACAGAAGCTCCTACGAGCAGTACTTC

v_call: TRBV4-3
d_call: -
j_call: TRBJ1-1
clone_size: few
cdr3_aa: CASSQEDRTYDTEAFF
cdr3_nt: TGCGCCAGCAGCCAAGAGGATAGGACATACGACACTGAAGCTTTCTTT

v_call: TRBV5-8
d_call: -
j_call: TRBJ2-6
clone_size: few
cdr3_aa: CASSPHRGSGANVLTF
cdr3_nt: TGTGCCAGCAGCCCTCACCGAGGCTCTGGGGCCAACGTCCTGACTTTC

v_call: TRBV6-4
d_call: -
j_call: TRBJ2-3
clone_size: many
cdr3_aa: CASSVGPDTDTQYF
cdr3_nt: TGTGCCAGCAGTGTCGGCCCCGACACAGATACGCAGTATTTT

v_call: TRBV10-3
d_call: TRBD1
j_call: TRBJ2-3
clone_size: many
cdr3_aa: CAIRTGATDTQYF
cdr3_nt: TGTGCCATCAGGACAGGGGCCACAGATACGCAGTATTTT

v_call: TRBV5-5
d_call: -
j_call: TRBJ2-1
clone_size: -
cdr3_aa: CASSLGVPIVLFNEQFF
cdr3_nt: TGTGCCAGCAGCTTGGGGGTACCTATAGTCCTATTCAATGAGCAGTTCTTC

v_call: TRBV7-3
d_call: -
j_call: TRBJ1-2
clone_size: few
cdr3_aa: CASSLTGAPDGYTF
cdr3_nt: TGTGCCAGCAGCTTAACAGGGGCCCCAGATGGCTACACCTTC

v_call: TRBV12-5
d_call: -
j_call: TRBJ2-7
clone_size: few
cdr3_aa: CASGMDLSYEQYF
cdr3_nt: TGTGCTAGTGGTATGGACCTTTCCTACGAGCAGTACTTC

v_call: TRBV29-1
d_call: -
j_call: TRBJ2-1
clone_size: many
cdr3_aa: CSVVPEFNYNEQFF
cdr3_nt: TGCAGCGTTGTTCCGGAATTCAACTACAATGAGCAGTTCTTC

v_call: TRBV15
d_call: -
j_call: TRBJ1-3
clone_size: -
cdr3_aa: CATSRGRATGNTIYF
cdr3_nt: TGTGCCACCAGCAGGGGCAGGGCCACTGGAAACACCATATATTTT

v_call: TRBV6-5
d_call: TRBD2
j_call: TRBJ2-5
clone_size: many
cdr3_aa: CASSYWTSGGKETQYF
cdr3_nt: TGTGCCAGCAGTTACTGGACTAGCGGGGGCAAGGAGACCCAGTACTTC

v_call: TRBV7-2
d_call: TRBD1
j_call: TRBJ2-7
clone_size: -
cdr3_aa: CASSLVTGDEQYF
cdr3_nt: TGTGCCAGCAGCTTAGTCACAGGGGACGAGCAGTACTTC

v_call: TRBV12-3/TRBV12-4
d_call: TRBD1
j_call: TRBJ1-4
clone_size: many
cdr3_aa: CASSPDRGREKLFF
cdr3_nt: TGTGCCAGCAGCCCGGACAGGGGGCGAGAAAAACTGTTTTTT

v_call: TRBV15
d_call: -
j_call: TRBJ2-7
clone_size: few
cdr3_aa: CATRSGAETGAYEQYF
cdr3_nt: TGTGCCACCAGGAGTGGGGCAGAAACTGGGGCCTACGAGCAGTACTTC

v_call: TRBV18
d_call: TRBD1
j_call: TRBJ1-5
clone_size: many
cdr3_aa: CASSLRSTGPAQFQPQHF
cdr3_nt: TGTGCCAGCTCTCTCCGATCGACAGGGCCTGCCCAGTTTCAGCCCCAGCATTTT

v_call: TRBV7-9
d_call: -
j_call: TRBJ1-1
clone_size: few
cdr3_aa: CASSSSGLTETEAFF
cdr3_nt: TGTGCCAGCAGCTCTTCGGGGCTGACGGAAACTGAAGCTTTCTTT

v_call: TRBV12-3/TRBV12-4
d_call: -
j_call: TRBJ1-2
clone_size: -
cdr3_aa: CAGSLGDGYTF
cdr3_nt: TGTGCCGGCAGTTTAGGAGATGGCTACACCTTC

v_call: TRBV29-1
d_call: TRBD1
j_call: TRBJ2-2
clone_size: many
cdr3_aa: CSRRGGELTNTGELFF
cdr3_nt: TGCAGCCGCCGAGGGGGCGAGCTTACGAACACCGGGGAGCTGTTTTTT

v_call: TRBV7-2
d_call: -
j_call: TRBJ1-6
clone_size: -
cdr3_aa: CASSFRPTGSSPLHF
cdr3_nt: TGTGCCAGCAGCTTCCGGCCTACAGGGAGTTCACCCCTCCACTTT

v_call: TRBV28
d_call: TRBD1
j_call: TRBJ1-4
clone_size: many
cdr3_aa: CASRLPDRGITTNEKLFF
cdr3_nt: TGTGCCAGCAGGCTACCCGACAGGGGGATCACAACTAATGAAAAACTGTTTTTT

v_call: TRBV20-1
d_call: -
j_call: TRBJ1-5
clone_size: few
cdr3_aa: CSASRNSNQPQHF
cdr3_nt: TGCAGTGCTAGCCGGAATAGCAATCAGCCCCAGCATTTT

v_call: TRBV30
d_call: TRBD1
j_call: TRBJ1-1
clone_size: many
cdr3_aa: CAWRPHTQGHTEAFF
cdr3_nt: TGTGCCTGGAGACCCCATACACAGGGGCACACTGAAGCTTTCTTT

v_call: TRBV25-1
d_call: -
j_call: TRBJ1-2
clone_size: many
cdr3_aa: CASSESSVSYTF
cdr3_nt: TGTGCCAGCAGTGAATCGTCAGTTTCCTACACCTTC

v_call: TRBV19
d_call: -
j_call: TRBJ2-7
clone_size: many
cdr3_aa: CASSRSLAVEQYF
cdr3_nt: TGTGCCAGTAGTAGAAGTTTGGCCGTCGAGCAGTACTTC

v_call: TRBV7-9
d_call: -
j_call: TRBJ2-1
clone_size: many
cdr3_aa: CASSLGHNEQFF
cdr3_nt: TGTGCCAGCAGCTTAGGCCACAATGAGCAGTTCTTC

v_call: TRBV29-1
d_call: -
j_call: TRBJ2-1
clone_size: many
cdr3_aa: CSVGDLEPGNEQFF
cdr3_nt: TGCAGCGTTGGAGATCTAGAACCGGGCAATGAGCAGTTCTTC

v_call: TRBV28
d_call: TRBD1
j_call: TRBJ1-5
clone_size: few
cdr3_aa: CASRDRENKPQHF
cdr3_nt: TGTGCCAGCAGGGACAGGGAGAACAAGCCCCAGCATTTT

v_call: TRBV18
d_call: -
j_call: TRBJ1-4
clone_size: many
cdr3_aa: CASSPYSTNEKLFF
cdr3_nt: TGTGCCAGCTCCCCGTACAGTACTAATGAAAAACTGTTTTTT

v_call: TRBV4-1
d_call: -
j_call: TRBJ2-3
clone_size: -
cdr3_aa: CASSQDPRLGGSTDTQYF
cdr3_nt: TGCGCCAGCAGCCAAGATCCCCGGTTAGGGGGGAGCACAGATACGCAGTATTTT

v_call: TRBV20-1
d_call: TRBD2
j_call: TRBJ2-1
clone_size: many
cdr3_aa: CSAAPSGETNEQFF
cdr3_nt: TGCAGTGCCGCGCCTAGCGGGGAGACCAATGAGCAGTTCTTC

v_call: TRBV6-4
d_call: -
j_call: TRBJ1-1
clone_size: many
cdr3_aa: CASGEKRVNTEAFF
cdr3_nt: TGTGCCAGCGGGGAAAAAAGGGTAAACACTGAAGCTTTCTTT

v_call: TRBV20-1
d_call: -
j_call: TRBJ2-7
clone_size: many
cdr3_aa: CSARAPGHYEQYF
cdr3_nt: TGCAGTGCTAGAGCACCAGGTCACTACGAGCAGTACTTC

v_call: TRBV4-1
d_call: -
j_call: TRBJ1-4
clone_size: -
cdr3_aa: CASSQVWANEKLFF
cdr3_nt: TGCGCCAGCAGCCAAGTTTGGGCTAATGAAAAACTGTTTTTT

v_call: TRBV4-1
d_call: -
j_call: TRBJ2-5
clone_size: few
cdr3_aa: CASSHQERVQETQYF
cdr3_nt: TGCGCCAGCAGCCACCAGGAACGGGTTCAAGAGACCCAGTACTTC

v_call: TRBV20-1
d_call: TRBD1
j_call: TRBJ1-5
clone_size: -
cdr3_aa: CSATTGWKGNQPQHF
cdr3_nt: TGCAGTGCCACGACAGGGTGGAAAGGCAATCAGCCCCAGCATTTT

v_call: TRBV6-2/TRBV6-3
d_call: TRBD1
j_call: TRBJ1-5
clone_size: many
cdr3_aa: CASSLSLGQPNNQPQHF
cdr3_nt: TGTGCCAGCAGCCTAAGCCTGGGACAGCCGAACAATCAGCCCCAGCATTTT

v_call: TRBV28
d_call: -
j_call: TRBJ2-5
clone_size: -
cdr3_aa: CASSFGNIETQYF
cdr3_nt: TGTGCCAGCAGTTTTGGGAATATCGAGACCCAGTACTTC

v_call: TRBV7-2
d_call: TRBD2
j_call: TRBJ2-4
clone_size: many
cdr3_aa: CASSLPAGGPNIQYF
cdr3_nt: TGTGCCAGCAGCCTCCCTGCGGGGGGCCCAAACATTCAGTACTTC

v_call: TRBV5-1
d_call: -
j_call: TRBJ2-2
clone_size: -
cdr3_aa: CASSREDGGELFF
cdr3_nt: TGCGCCAGCAGCAGAGAGGACGGCGGGGAGCTGTTTTTT